This T cell receptor (beta chain) was observed in a study of T cells in localized non-small cell lung cancer. Study-level results: Adjacent uninvolved lung had the highest clonality, suggesting focused antigen responses. Sequencing covered just one tumor region, so heterogeneity cannot be ruled out. Across samples, adjacent lung featured a median roughly 62 of the top 100 tumor clones. Higher T cell density in the blood was associated with longer overall survival, whereas higher adjacent-lung clonality associated with shorter survival.

The germline V gene encodes CDR1 KGHSH and CDR2 LQKENI. The V end was cut by 0 bases, the J end by 4 bases, with 12 bases between. The CDR3 is made up of 15 amino acids. This clone was observed a few times. Its antigen is not identified. This table comes from immunoSEQ multiplex PCR, and its TCRdb copy is limited to in-frame clones, with some not included. The sample records 20,000 to 30,000 clones, approximately 78% being singletons. This specimen was peripheral blood, taken before any cancer treatment. The chain is built from TRBV18 and TRBJ1-2, with D hard to call. The clonotype comes from a woman aged 35 to 69 with stage I lung adenocarcinoma. DNA of the CDR3: TGTGCCAGCTCACCACCCGTGGGGTTCGGCTATGGCTACACCTTC. This translates into CASSPPVGFGYGYTF.